A selection of T cell receptor beta chains follows, all from one sample in a study of neurological immune-mediated disorders. TCRdb fed the 5' RACE reads into MiXCR, producing one record per CDR3 protein. The sample includes tens of thousands of distinct CDR3 sequences, about 13% seen only once; the top ten take approximately 5%. Sequencing input: PBMCs. These receptor sequences come from a female donor with HTLV-1-associated myelopathy (HAM/TSP). CDR3s include the opening cysteine and the closing phenylalanine or tryptophan. Fields, in order: D gene, J gene, V gene, clone size, CDR3 protein, CDR3 DNA. D genes are given only for firm matches. Where a row states a size, it is once, few, many or the class of an expanded clone; other rows omit it.

d_gene: TRBD1; j_gene: TRBJ2-1; v_gene: TRBV7-9; abundance: many; CDR3aa: CASSPDRAGEQFF; CDR3nt: TGTGCCAGCAGCCCCGACAGGGCCGGTGAGCAGTTCTTC
d_gene: NA; j_gene: TRBJ2-1; v_gene: TRBV5-1; abundance: many; CDR3aa: CASSLVPGNEQFF; CDR3nt: TGCGCCAGCAGCTTGGTCCCGGGTAATGAGCAGTTCTTC
d_gene: NA; j_gene: TRBJ2-7; v_gene: TRBV20-1; abundance: many; CDR3aa: CSARVTGGYEQYF; CDR3nt: TGCAGTGCTAGAGTGACGGGCGGGTACGAGCAGTACTTC
d_gene: TRBD1; j_gene: TRBJ2-3; v_gene: TRBV5-1; abundance: NA; CDR3aa: CASASGTAGDTQYF; CDR3nt: TGCGCCAGCGCTTCCGGGACAGCTGGAGATACGCAGTATTTT
d_gene: NA; j_gene: TRBJ2-3; v_gene: TRBV24-1; abundance: many; CDR3aa: CATSDFRSGEGDTQYF; CDR3nt: TGTGCCACCAGTGATTTCAGGTCAGGGGAGGGAGATACGCAGTATTTT
d_gene: NA; j_gene: TRBJ2-3; v_gene: TRBV28; abundance: many; CDR3aa: CASSLYGLLTLTDTQYF; CDR3nt: TGTGCCAGCAGTTTATATGGACTCCTCACCCTCACAGATACGCAGTATTTT
d_gene: NA; j_gene: TRBJ1-6; v_gene: TRBV14; abundance: many; CDR3aa: CASSQWQGMNSPLHF; CDR3nt: TGTGCCAGCAGCCAATGGCAGGGAATGAATTCACCCCTCCACTTT
d_gene: NA; j_gene: TRBJ2-1; v_gene: TRBV7-8; abundance: few; CDR3aa: CASSYRGLRGEQFF; CDR3nt: TGTGCCAGCAGCTATCGAGGACTCCGAGGTGAGCAGTTCTTC
d_gene: TRBD2; j_gene: TRBJ2-7; v_gene: TRBV6-5; abundance: NA; CDR3aa: CASSWGLAGDEQYF; CDR3nt: TGTGCCAGCAGTTGGGGACTAGCGGGGGACGAGCAGTACTTC
d_gene: TRBD2; j_gene: TRBJ2-3; v_gene: TRBV6-6; abundance: NA; CDR3aa: CASRSLAGGSASTDTQYF; CDR3nt: TGTGCCAGCAGATCACTAGCGGGGGGGTCCGCTAGCACAGATACGCAGTATTTT
d_gene: TRBD2; j_gene: TRBJ2-3; v_gene: TRBV7-7; abundance: few; CDR3aa: CASSLAGLATDTQYF; CDR3nt: TGTGCCAGCAGCTTAGCGGGACTAGCAACAGATACGCAGTATTTT
d_gene: NA; j_gene: TRBJ2-3; v_gene: TRBV7-9; abundance: few; CDR3aa: CASTSSADTQYF; CDR3nt: TGTGCCAGCACCTCGTCCGCAGATACGCAGTATTTT
d_gene: TRBD2; j_gene: TRBJ2-5; v_gene: TRBV12-3/TRBV12-4; abundance: many; CDR3aa: CASSPVGGGGRTQYF; CDR3nt: TGTGCCAGCAGTCCAGTGGGGGGAGGCGGGAGGACCCAGTACTTC
d_gene: NA; j_gene: TRBJ2-2; v_gene: TRBV5-1; abundance: once; CDR3aa: CASSLAGALRGDTGEMFF; CDR3nt: TGCGCCAGCAGCTTGGCAGGGGCCCTAAGGGGGGACACCGGGGAGATGTTTTTT
d_gene: NA; j_gene: TRBJ2-1; v_gene: TRBV3-1; abundance: many; CDR3aa: CASSPYWDETYNEQFF; CDR3nt: TGTGCCAGCAGCCCTTACTGGGATGAGACATACAATGAGCAGTTCTTC
d_gene: NA; j_gene: TRBJ2-4; v_gene: TRBV12-3/TRBV12-4; abundance: many; CDR3aa: CASSFTPVAKNIQYF; CDR3nt: TGTGCCAGCAGTTTTACCCCCGTAGCCAAAAACATTCAGTACTTC
d_gene: NA; j_gene: TRBJ2-1; v_gene: TRBV28; abundance: many; CDR3aa: CASSLPTVYNEQFF; CDR3nt: TGTGCCAGCAGTTTACCAACAGTATACAATGAGCAGTTCTTC
d_gene: TRBD2; j_gene: TRBJ2-1; v_gene: TRBV10-1; abundance: many; CDR3aa: CASSELVGAGGPSAEQFF; CDR3nt: TGCGCCAGCAGTGAGCTAGTCGGAGCGGGGGGGCCGAGCGCTGAGCAGTTCTTC
d_gene: NA; j_gene: TRBJ1-2; v_gene: TRBV6-7; abundance: many; CDR3aa: CASSSRDTPYGYTF; CDR3nt: TGTGCCAGCAGTTCCCGGGACACGCCCTATGGCTACACCTTC
d_gene: NA; j_gene: TRBJ2-1; v_gene: TRBV9; abundance: many; CDR3aa: CASSRGPDYNEQFF; CDR3nt: TGTGCCAGCAGCCGGGGGCCCGACTACAATGAGCAGTTCTTC
d_gene: TRBD1; j_gene: TRBJ1-1; v_gene: TRBV28; abundance: many; CDR3aa: CASSRTGNPAFF; CDR3nt: TGTGCCAGCAGCCGGACAGGGAACCCAGCTTTCTTT
d_gene: TRBD1; j_gene: TRBJ2-1; v_gene: TRBV5-1; abundance: few; CDR3aa: CASSQQDLGQGYNEQFF; CDR3nt: TGCGCCAGCAGCCAACAAGACCTGGGACAGGGCTACAATGAGCAGTTCTTC
d_gene: NA; j_gene: TRBJ2-3; v_gene: TRBV5-1; abundance: many; CDR3aa: CASSLVRIIPDTQYF; CDR3nt: TGCGCCAGCAGCTTGGTCAGGATCATTCCAGATACGCAGTATTTT
d_gene: NA; j_gene: TRBJ1-5; v_gene: TRBV5-1; abundance: NA; CDR3aa: CASSFTGYQPQHF; CDR3nt: TGCGCCAGCAGCTTCACGGGGTATCAGCCCCAGCATTTT
d_gene: NA; j_gene: TRBJ2-1; v_gene: TRBV6-1; abundance: many; CDR3aa: CASSEVRSSYNEQFF; CDR3nt: TGTGCCAGCAGTGAAGTAAGGAGTTCCTACAATGAGCAGTTCTTC
d_gene: NA; j_gene: TRBJ2-7; v_gene: TRBV20-1; abundance: many; CDR3aa: CSARPGNGSYEQYF; CDR3nt: TGCAGTGCTAGGCCGGGGAATGGCTCCTACGAGCAGTACTTC
d_gene: NA; j_gene: TRBJ2-5; v_gene: TRBV28; abundance: many; CDR3aa: CASTPSTGIGTQYF; CDR3nt: TGTGCCAGCACGCCTTCTACAGGGATCGGGACCCAGTACTTC
d_gene: NA; j_gene: TRBJ2-5; v_gene: TRBV27; abundance: NA; CDR3aa: CASSLRASGRSEETQYF; CDR3nt: TGTGCCAGCAGTTTAAGGGCTTCGGGCAGGTCCGAAGAGACCCAGTACTTC
d_gene: TRBD1; j_gene: TRBJ2-7; v_gene: TRBV7-9; abundance: many; CDR3aa: CASSRDRGFLPSYEQYF; CDR3nt: TGTGCCAGCAGCCGTGACAGGGGCTTCTTGCCTTCCTACGAGCAGTACTTC
d_gene: NA; j_gene: TRBJ2-2; v_gene: TRBV6-5; abundance: many; CDR3aa: CASTPRGSGELFF; CDR3nt: TGTGCCAGCACCCCTCGGGGGTCCGGGGAGCTGTTTTTT
d_gene: TRBD2; j_gene: TRBJ2-1; v_gene: TRBV5-6; abundance: many; CDR3aa: CASSRGLAGGEEQFF; CDR3nt: TGTGCCAGCAGCCGTGGACTAGCGGGGGGGGAAGAGCAGTTCTTC
d_gene: NA; j_gene: TRBJ2-2; v_gene: TRBV7-8; abundance: few; CDR3aa: CASSFGGRLTGELFF; CDR3nt: TGTGCCAGCAGCTTTGGTGGTCGGCTCACCGGGGAGCTGTTTTTT
d_gene: NA; j_gene: TRBJ2-1; v_gene: TRBV24-1; abundance: many; CDR3aa: CATSDLERGVRDEQFF; CDR3nt: TGTGCCACCAGTGATTTGGAGAGGGGGGTCCGGGATGAGCAGTTCTTC
d_gene: NA; j_gene: TRBJ1-5; v_gene: TRBV6-2/TRBV6-3; abundance: few; CDR3aa: CASLKGDQPQHF; CDR3nt: TGTGCCAGCTTGAAGGGGGATCAGCCCCAGCATTTT
d_gene: NA; j_gene: TRBJ2-7; v_gene: TRBV30; abundance: few; CDR3aa: CAWSPGSYEQYF; CDR3nt: TGTGCCTGGAGCCCAGGATCCTACGAGCAGTACTTC
d_gene: TRBD2; j_gene: TRBJ2-1; v_gene: TRBV25-1; abundance: many; CDR3aa: CASEAGANYNEQFF; CDR3nt: TGTGCCAGCGAAGCGGGGGCGAACTACAATGAGCAGTTCTTC
d_gene: TRBD2; j_gene: TRBJ2-7; v_gene: TRBV15; abundance: many; CDR3aa: CATSREGGTSGIYEQYF; CDR3nt: TGTGCTACCAGCAGAGAGGGGGGGACTAGCGGGATCTACGAGCAGTACTTC
d_gene: NA; j_gene: TRBJ1-2; v_gene: TRBV10-3; abundance: many; CDR3aa: CASTTAGGEAYGYTF; CDR3nt: TGTGCCTCGACGACGGCGGGGGGTGAGGCCTATGGCTACACCTTC
d_gene: NA; j_gene: TRBJ2-7; v_gene: TRBV5-1; abundance: many; CDR3aa: CASSFLQSGSYEQYF; CDR3nt: TGCGCCAGCAGCTTCCTTCAGAGCGGTTCCTACGAGCAGTACTTC
d_gene: TRBD1; j_gene: TRBJ2-3; v_gene: TRBV6-5; abundance: NA; CDR3aa: CASSYGTGETDKQYF; CDR3nt: TGTGCCAGCAGTTACGGGACAGGGGAAACAGATAAGCAGTATTTT
d_gene: TRBD2; j_gene: TRBJ2-1; v_gene: TRBV12-3/TRBV12-4; abundance: many; CDR3aa: CASSSSLVTGTTTYNEQFF; CDR3nt: TGTGCCAGCAGCTCCTCCCTTGTAACCGGGACTACTACATACAATGAGCAGTTCTTC